This entry is about one TCR beta chain. Sequencing used immunoSEQ multiplex PCR; TCRdb keeps in-frame clones, though not all of them. This sample has hundreds of thousands of clones, with around 89% found just once. The data belong to a study of blood T cell repertoires in COVID-19. For the study at large: In each case, the material was cDNA or gDNA derived from T cells, B-cell-depleted T cells, or PBMCs.

The CDR3 loop spans 19 amino acids. Trimming cost V 5 bases and J 6 bases; bases outside gene matches: 21. Looked up from germline, CDR1 is PRHDT and CDR2 is FYEKMQ (reference sequence). This sequence originates from a woman aged 25 to 39 with acute or convalescent COVID-19. The chain combines TRBV13 with TRBJ2-4; 8 bases map to TRBD1. Source material: peripheral blood. CDR3 in DNA: TGTGCCAGCAGCCTGCGGACAGGGACGGCCTACGACGTGGGAAACATTCAGTACTTC. This encodes CASSLRTGTAYDVGNIQYF.